One and the same sample provided the 7 T cell receptor beta chains below, sequenced in a study of vaccination effects on CD4 cells after COVID-19 (dated by TCRdb to between 2021 and 2022). No cognate antigen is known for these TCRs. The method behind the library was the immunoSEQ multiplex PCR assay. TCRdb retrieved this table from immuneACCESS and kept in-frame rearrangements only. Not all clones are present; in checked studies, unresolved V genes account for under half, and no reason is known for the remainder. The sample includes 40,000 to 55,000 clones, with approximately 82% observed a single time. Of the sample, roughly 3.5% falls within the top ten clones. After more than 9 days of culture, CD4+ T cells were isolated with the EasySep CD4+ T cell isolation kit. Convalescent patients had PCR-confirmed SARS-CoV-2 infection between March and December 2020, before Alpha, Beta and Delta variants emerged in the United States. Each participant received two doses of an mRNA SARS-CoV-2 vaccine, either BNT162b2 or mRNA-1273.

Sequenced here: CD4+ T cells from PBMCs cultured without peptide, sampled after COVID-19 vaccination. The receptors here all came from a human donor who had a prior SARS-CoV-2 infection.

This clone was found a few times. This rearrangement joins TRBV7-2 to TRBJ2-1; D unclear. The CDR3 covers 14 residues. Germline V lookup: CDR1 SGHTA, CDR2 FQGNSA. Trimming took off 7 bases at V and 9 bases at J, with 19 bases between the two ends. As DNA, the CDR3 is TGTGCCAGCAACAGCCCCATACGCGAAGGTGAGCAGTTCTTC. Translated: CASNSPIREGEQFF. Using reference TRBV7-2 and TRBJ2-1 for the parts outside the CDR3, the full variable domain is GAGVSQSPSNKVTEKGKDVELRCDPISGHTALYWYRQSLGQGLEFLIYFQGNSAPDKSGLPSDRFSAERTGGSVSTLTIQRTQQEDSAVYLCASNSPIREGEQFFGPGTRLTVL.

The V call is TRBV6-5, the J call TRBJ1-1, with D hard to call. CDR3 size: 16 residues. The germline CDR1 and CDR2 sequences are MNHEY and SVGAGI. V lost 2 bases to trimming and J lost 1 base, with 14 bases between them. The DNA of the CDR3 is TGTGCCAGCAGTTACACCGGAACAGCGCCGAACACTGAAGCTTTCTTT. Its protein product is CASSYTGTAPNTEAFF.

The rearrangement uses TRBV7-2 and TRBJ1-6; D is undetermined. The CDR3 totals 15 residues. Deletions cut 4 bases from V and 8 bases from J, with 15 bases between. From germline, CDR1 is SGHTA and CDR2 FQGNSA. The CDR3 DNA follows: TGTGCCAGCAGCTCCCCCCCCTCAGCCTATTCACCCCTCCACTTT. Translating it yields CASSSPPSAYSPLHF.

This chain links TRBV19 with TRBJ2-6; D unresolved. Germline values: CDR1 LNHDA, CDR2 SQIVND (reference sequence). Trimming removed 9 bases from V and 0 bases from J, with 6 bases in between. This CDR3 has 13 amino acids. In nucleotides, the CDR3 is TGTGCCAGCCAAGTCTCTGGGGCCAACGTCCTGACTTTC. It specifies CASQVSGANVLTF.

The V and J genes are TRBV28 and TRBJ2-7; D remains ambiguous. The CDR3 has 16 residues. The V end lost 8 bases, the J end lost 1 base, and 21 bases lay between the germline ends. The germline CDR1 and CDR2 sequences are MDHEN and SYDVKM. The CDR3: CASHNLKMLRSYEQYF. CDR3 DNA: TGTGCCAGCCACAATTTGAAGATGTTGCGTTCCTACGAGCAGTACTTC.

The J gene is TRBJ1-6, the V gene TRBV19, with D possibly TRBD1 on 5 matching bases. The CDR3 is made up of 16 amino acids. The germline gives CDR1 LNHDA, CDR2 SQIVND (reference sequence). Trimming left V 4 bases short and J 5 bases short, with 15 bases between. CDR3 protein: CASSTRWRGDNSPLHF. CDR3 bases: TGTGCCAGTAGTACTAGATGGCGAGGGGATAATTCACCCCTCCACTTT.

DNA for the CDR3: TGCGCCAGCAGCACACTCGGACAGCGCCTATCGGATACGCAGTATTTT. It codes for CASSTLGQRLSDTQYF. The V gene is TRBV5-1, the J gene TRBJ2-3; a possible D gene is TRBD1 (6 bases). V dropped 4 bases and J dropped 6 bases, with 21 bases sitting between them. The CDR3 is made up of 16 amino acids. The germline CDR1 and CDR2 sequences are SGHRS and YFSETQ.